Listed below are T cell receptor beta chains from one sample, sequenced in a study of the immune and genomic landscape of osteosarcoma. Here immunoSEQ multiplex PCR was the method, and the copy in TCRdb shows in-frame clones only, minus some. The profile covers some 2,000 clones, with approximately 72% appearing a single time and 13% taken by the ten largest. The sequencing input was osteosarcoma tumor tissue from the lung. The receptors were sampled from a human donor with osteosarcoma. Both conserved end residues are part of each CDR3. D genes are given only for firm matches. Size is stated for part of the rows, as once, few or many counts, or as a class when the clone is expanded.

j_gene: TRBJ2-1
abundance: .
v_gene: TRBV5-1
len: 16
d_gene: TRBD2
CDR3aa: CASSLPPSGGYNEQFF
CDR3nt: TGCGCCAGCAGCCTCCCCCCCAGCGGGGGTTACAATGAGCAGTTCTTC

j_gene: TRBJ1-1
abundance: .
v_gene: TRBV6-5
len: 14
d_gene: .
CDR3aa: CASSYQDSYTEAFF
CDR3nt: TGTGCCAGCAGTTACCAAGACAGCTACACTGAAGCTTTCTTT

j_gene: TRBJ2-5
abundance: .
v_gene: TRBV5-1
len: 13
d_gene: .
CDR3aa: CASSLGSGETQYF
CDR3nt: TGCGCCAGCAGCTTGGGATCGGGAGAGACCCAGTACTTC

j_gene: TRBJ2-1
abundance: .
v_gene: TRBV7-9
len: 17
d_gene: .
CDR3aa: CASESTALGINYNEQFF
CDR3nt: TGTGCCAGCGAGTCTACTGCGTTGGGGATAAATTACAATGAGCAGTTCTTC

j_gene: TRBJ1-4
abundance: .
v_gene: TRBV7-6
len: 14
d_gene: .
CDR3aa: CASSSGQYGEKLFF
CDR3nt: TGTGCCAGCAGCTCCGGACAGTACGGAGAAAAACTGTTTTTT

j_gene: TRBJ2-3
abundance: .
v_gene: TRBV20-1
len: 10
d_gene: .
CDR3aa: CSASTDTQYF
CDR3nt: TGCAGTGCTTCCACAGATACGCAGTATTTT

j_gene: TRBJ1-1
abundance: few
v_gene: TRBV19
len: 15
d_gene: .
CDR3aa: CASTMGWPWNTEAFF
CDR3nt: TGTGCCAGTACAATGGGGTGGCCCTGGAACACTGAAGCTTTCTTT

j_gene: TRBJ2-3
abundance: .
v_gene: TRBV7-2
len: 14
d_gene: .
CDR3aa: CASSLGGAGAAQYF
CDR3nt: TGTGCCAGCAGCTTAGGTGGTGCGGGGGCTGCGCAGTATTTT

j_gene: TRBJ2-7
abundance: .
v_gene: TRBV2
len: 14
d_gene: TRBD1
CDR3aa: CASRRDRGEYEQYF
CDR3nt: TGTGCCAGCAGGAGGGACAGGGGGGAATACGAGCAGTACTTC

j_gene: TRBJ1-5
abundance: .
v_gene: TRBV6-5
len: 15
d_gene: TRBD1
CDR3aa: CASRNGQVGNQPQHF
CDR3nt: TGTGCCAGCAGGAATGGACAGGTCGGCAATCAGCCCCAGCATTTT

j_gene: TRBJ2-7
abundance: .
v_gene: TRBV13
len: 11
d_gene: .
CDR3aa: CASSLFYEQYF
CDR3nt: TGTGCCAGCAGCTTGTTTTACGAGCAGTACTTC

j_gene: TRBJ2-3
abundance: .
v_gene: TRBV6-4
len: 15
d_gene: .
CDR3aa: CASSETAGGTDTQYF
CDR3nt: TGTGCCAGCAGTGAAACGGCAGGGGGCACAGATACGCAGTATTTT

j_gene: TRBJ2-1
abundance: .
v_gene: TRBV7-8
len: 12
d_gene: TRBD2
CDR3aa: CASSRGGSEQFF
CDR3nt: TGTGCCAGCAGTAGAGGCGGGAGTGAGCAGTTCTTC

j_gene: TRBJ1-2
abundance: .
v_gene: TRBV7-2
len: 14
d_gene: TRBD1
CDR3aa: CASSVTGTDYGYTF
CDR3nt: TGTGCCAGCAGCGTAACCGGGACAGACTATGGCTACACCTTC

j_gene: TRBJ2-5
abundance: .
v_gene: TRBV2
len: 16
d_gene: .
CDR3aa: CASSGSGHLYQETQYF
CDR3nt: TGTGCCAGCAGTGGTTCGGGACACTTGTACCAAGAGACCCAGTACTTC

j_gene: TRBJ1-2
abundance: large
v_gene: TRBV7-9
len: 16
d_gene: .
CDR3aa: CASSIREPWSNYGYTF
CDR3nt: TGTGCCAGCAGCATACGGGAACCTTGGAGTAACTATGGCTACACCTTC

j_gene: TRBJ2-7
abundance: large
v_gene: TRBV27
len: 14
d_gene: .
CDR3aa: CASSFGQGTYEQYF
CDR3nt: TGTGCCAGCAGTTTCGGCCAAGGGACCTACGAGCAGTACTTC

j_gene: TRBJ2-3
abundance: once
v_gene: TRBV7-2
len: 15
d_gene: .
CDR3aa: CASSVRSVVTDTQYF
CDR3nt: TGTGCCAGCAGTGTGAGGTCGGTAGTAACGGATACGCAGTATTTT

j_gene: TRBJ2-5
abundance: .
v_gene: TRBV5-6
len: 15
d_gene: .
CDR3aa: CASSLGLQGRVTQYF
CDR3nt: TGTGCCAGCAGCTTGGGGCTACAGGGAAGGGTGACCCAGTACTTC

j_gene: TRBJ2-5
abundance: .
v_gene: TRBV13
len: 15
d_gene: TRBD1
CDR3aa: CASSSRGTGEETQYF
CDR3nt: TGTGCCAGCAGCTCCCGGGGGACAGGGGAAGAGACCCAGTACTTC

j_gene: TRBJ2-2
abundance: .
v_gene: TRBV5-1
len: 17
d_gene: .
CDR3aa: CASSLVPQGSNTGELFF
CDR3nt: TGCGCCAGCAGCTTGGTACCTCAGGGATCGAACACCGGGGAGCTGTTTTTT

j_gene: TRBJ1-5
abundance: .
v_gene: TRBV28
len: 12
d_gene: TRBD1
CDR3aa: CASSSTGQPQHF
CDR3nt: TGTGCCAGCAGTTCGACAGGGCAGCCCCAGCATTTT

j_gene: TRBJ1-1
abundance: few
v_gene: TRBV7-9
len: 9
d_gene: .
CDR3aa: CASSRDQYF
CDR3nt: TGTGCCAGCAGCCGTGACCAGTACTTT

j_gene: TRBJ2-7
abundance: .
v_gene: TRBV7-8
len: 14
d_gene: .
CDR3aa: CASSLVRGSYEQYF
CDR3nt: TGTGCCAGCAGCTTAGTGCGGGGCTCCTACGAGCAGTACTTC

j_gene: TRBJ2-2
abundance: .
v_gene: TRBV14
len: 19
d_gene: TRBD2
CDR3aa: CASSPKRVAGATNTGELFF
CDR3nt: TGTGCCAGCAGCCCGAAGCGGGTAGCGGGGGCAACGAACACCGGGGAGCTGTTTTTT

j_gene: TRBJ1-2
abundance: few
v_gene: TRBV9
len: 17
d_gene: .
CDR3aa: CASSVAPEKGSNYGYTF
CDR3nt: TGTGCCAGCAGCGTAGCTCCGGAAAAGGGCAGTAACTATGGCTACACCTTC

j_gene: TRBJ2-1
abundance: .
v_gene: TRBV29-1
len: 12
d_gene: .
CDR3aa: CSVDRGRGEQFF
CDR3nt: TGCAGCGTTGATAGGGGGCGGGGTGAGCAGTTCTTC

j_gene: TRBJ2-3
abundance: .
v_gene: TRBV6-1
len: 13
d_gene: .
CDR3aa: CASTWSSTDTQYF
CDR3nt: TGTGCCAGCACTTGGTCGAGCACAGATACGCAGTATTTT

j_gene: TRBJ2-1
abundance: few
v_gene: TRBV30
len: 13
d_gene: .
CDR3aa: CAWRGPGGHEQFF
CDR3nt: TGTGCCTGGAGGGGGCCGGGGGGCCATGAGCAGTTCTTC

j_gene: TRBJ1-1
abundance: .
v_gene: TRBV30
len: 13
d_gene: .
CDR3aa: CAWSVSASAEAFF
CDR3nt: TGTGCCTGGAGTGTGTCAGCGTCGGCTGAAGCTTTCTTT

j_gene: TRBJ2-3
abundance: .
v_gene: TRBV5-1
len: 17
d_gene: .
CDR3aa: CASSLGPLAGYTDTQYF
CDR3nt: TGCGCCAGCAGCTTGGGTCCTCTGGCGGGGTACACAGATACGCAGTATTTT

j_gene: TRBJ2-1
abundance: .
v_gene: TRBV6-5
len: 13
d_gene: TRBD2
CDR3aa: CASRTSGNNEQFF
CDR3nt: TGTGCCAGCCGGACTAGCGGAAACAATGAGCAGTTCTTC

j_gene: TRBJ2-3
abundance: .
v_gene: TRBV30
len: 14
d_gene: .
CDR3aa: CAWSVGGRADTQYF
CDR3nt: TGTGCCTGGAGTGTTGGCGGGCGCGCAGATACGCAGTATTTT

j_gene: TRBJ1-2
abundance: .
v_gene: TRBV7-8
len: 15
d_gene: .
CDR3aa: CASSPPGGRVYGYTF
CDR3nt: TGTGCCAGCAGTCCCCCGGGGGGCAGGGTCTATGGCTACACCTTC

j_gene: TRBJ1-2
abundance: few
v_gene: TRBV4-1
len: 16
d_gene: .
CDR3aa: CASSQDRPRGTYGYTF
CDR3nt: TGCGCCAGCAGCCAAGATCGTCCTAGGGGTACCTATGGCTACACCTTC

j_gene: TRBJ1-5
abundance: .
v_gene: TRBV6-5
len: 14
d_gene: .
CDR3aa: CASSWSDSNQPQHF
CDR3nt: TGTGCCAGCAGTTGGAGCGATAGCAATCAGCCCCAGCATTTT

j_gene: TRBJ1-1
abundance: few
v_gene: TRBV9
len: 17
d_gene: .
CDR3aa: CASSPGGRGFFDTEAFF
CDR3nt: TGTGCCAGCAGCCCGGGGGGCAGGGGTTTCTTCGACACTGAAGCTTTCTTT

j_gene: TRBJ2-3
abundance: .
v_gene: TRBV7-6
len: 14
d_gene: .
CDR3aa: CASSPGASTDTQYF
CDR3nt: TGTGCCAGCAGCCCAGGTGCTAGCACAGATACGCAGTATTTT

j_gene: TRBJ2-2
abundance: once
v_gene: TRBV7-8
len: 17
d_gene: .
CDR3aa: CASSLIVGTGGTGELFF
CDR3nt: TGTGCCAGCAGCTTAATAGTCGGCACTGGCGGCACCGGGGAGCTGTTTTTT

j_gene: TRBJ1-2
abundance: .
v_gene: TRBV21-1
len: 15
d_gene: .
CDR3aa: CASSVGGTGNYGYTF
CDR3nt: TGTGCCAGCAGCGTAGGGGGGACAGGCAACTATGGCTACACCTTC

j_gene: TRBJ1-1
abundance: .
v_gene: TRBV19
len: 13
d_gene: TRBD1
CDR3aa: CASKGQLNTEAFF
CDR3nt: TGTGCCAGTAAGGGACAGTTGAACACTGAAGCTTTCTTT

j_gene: TRBJ1-1
abundance: .
v_gene: TRBV19
len: 16
d_gene: .
CDR3aa: CASSIASGEMNTEAFF
CDR3nt: TGTGCCAGTAGTATTGCGTCAGGGGAGATGAACACTGAAGCTTTCTTT

j_gene: TRBJ1-4
abundance: .
v_gene: TRBV19
len: 17
d_gene: .
CDR3aa: CASSIMMGRTTNEKLFF
CDR3nt: TGTGCCAGTAGTATAATGATGGGCAGGACGACTAATGAAAAACTGTTTTTT

j_gene: TRBJ1-4
abundance: .
v_gene: TRBV5-3
len: 15
d_gene: .
CDR3aa: CASSLETSANEKLFF
CDR3nt: TGTGCCAGCAGCCTAGAGACTTCGGCTAATGAAAAACTGTTTTTT

j_gene: TRBJ2-5
abundance: .
v_gene: TRBV19
len: 16
d_gene: TRBD2
CDR3aa: CASSLRGTSGEETQYF
CDR3nt: TGTGCCAGTAGTTTGCGCGGGACTAGCGGGGAAGAGACCCAGTACTTC

j_gene: TRBJ1-4
abundance: .
v_gene: TRBV6-5
len: 15
d_gene: TRBD1
CDR3aa: CASKTGGTGGEKLFF
CDR3nt: TGTGCCAGCAAGACCGGCGGGACAGGCGGAGAAAAACTGTTTTTT

j_gene: TRBJ1-4
abundance: .
v_gene: TRBV19
len: 15
d_gene: .
CDR3aa: CASSTETGLFEKLFF
CDR3nt: TGTGCCAGTAGCACCGAAACAGGGCTATTTGAAAAACTGTTTTTT

j_gene: TRBJ2-7
abundance: few
v_gene: TRBV7-2
len: 17
d_gene: TRBD2
CDR3aa: CASSTGLAGGRSYEQYF
CDR3nt: TGTGCCAGCAGCACGGGACTAGCGGGGGGCCGCTCCTACGAGCAGTACTTC

j_gene: TRBJ1-4
abundance: .
v_gene: TRBV7-9
len: 14
d_gene: .
CDR3aa: CASSFQATNEKLFF
CDR3nt: TGTGCCAGCAGCTTCCAGGCAACTAATGAAAAACTGTTTTTT

j_gene: TRBJ1-1
abundance: few
v_gene: TRBV29-1
len: 12
d_gene: .
CDR3aa: CSVGSGYTEAFF
CDR3nt: TGCAGCGTCGGATCCGGATATACCGAAGCTTTCTTT